The 15 T cell receptor beta chains reported below all come from one sample, sequenced in a study of T cells in Graves' hyperthyroidism and ophthalmopathy. RNA transcripts gave rise to amplified TCR beta CDR3 regions. The HTBI primer set was used in a first-round RT-PCR of the TCR CDR3. TCRdb re-derived calls from the multiplex PCR reads in MiXCR, one entry per CDR3 protein. The sample lists roughly 100,000 distinct CDR3 sequences; over 45% were seen once. Material for sequencing was blood. The receptors here all came from a man aged 40-55 years with Graves' hyperthyroidism.

The CDR3 region has the DNA TGTGCCAGCAGCGACACGGGGGGAGAGACCCAGTACTTC. As protein: CASSDTGGETQYF. The chain joins TRBV7-8 to TRBJ2-5; 7 bases align to TRBD2. After removal of 5 bases from V and 4 bases from J, the junction contained 4 bases not matched to a gene. Germline lookup yields CDR1 SGHVS and CDR2 FQNEAQ. This CDR3 comprises 13 residues. Filled out from reference TRBV7-8 and TRBJ2-5, the complete variable domain reads GAGVSQSPRYKVAKRGQDVALRCDPISGHVSLFWYQQALGQGPEFLTYFQNEAQLDKSGLPSDRFFAERPEGSVSTLKIQRTQQEDSAVYLCASSDTGGETQYFGPGTRLLVL.

This clonotype was seen repeatedly, ten times or more. The gene calls are TRBV5-4 and TRBJ2-7; maybe TRBD1 (6 bases). V was clipped by 2 bases and J by 3 bases, with 12 bases between them. The CDR3 runs to 14 residues. From germline, CDR1 is SGHNT and CDR2 YYREEE (reference sequence). CDR3 in DNA: TGTGCCAGCAGCTTAGGGGGTAAAATCTACGAGCAGTACTTC. It yields the protein CASSLGGKIYEQYF.

About this clonotype: Sequence at one end of the junction differs from germline and may be a read error. The CDR3 protein is CASTHGWTGNSPLHF. DNA for the CDR3: TGTGCCAGTACCCATGGATGGACAGGCAATTCACCCCTCCATTTT. This rearrangement joins TRBV19 to TRBJ1-6; 7 nucleotides align to TRBD1. CDR1 LNHDA and CDR2 SQIVND come from the germline V gene (reference sequence). The CDR3 extends over 15 amino acids.

The genes are TRBV9 and TRBJ2-3, with TRBD1 as a possible D gene (7 bases). There are 13 residues in the CDR3. V was pared by 4 bases and J by 11 bases, with 17 bases between. Germline lookup yields CDR1 SGDLS and CDR2 YYNGEE. The CDR3 DNA follows: TGTGCCAGCAGCCCAGGGGGGTACAATGAGCAGTATTTT. Encoded protein: CASSPGGYNEQYF.

This clonotype occurred many times. The rearrangement joins TRBV5-1 to TRBJ2-7; 12 bases align to TRBD1. The CDR3 length is 14 residues. The trim removed 4 bases at V and 6 bases at J, leaving 5 bases unmatched. Germline lookup yields CDR1 SGHRS and CDR2 YFSETQ. The CDR3 loop is CASSGGTGGTEQYF. Here the CDR3 DNA reads TGCGCCAGCAGCGGGGGGACAGGGGGCACCGAGCAGTACTTC.

This rearrangement joins TRBV7-2 to TRBJ2-1, with TRBD2 matching 8 bases. The V gene's germline CDR1 is SGHTA and CDR2 FQGNSA. Trimming took 5 bases from V and 10 from J; bases not matched to a gene: 22. The CDR3 contains 18 residues. CDR3 amino acids: CASSLPTSALTIGEEQFF. The CDR3 DNA follows: TGTGCCAGCAGCCTACCGACTAGCGCCCTCACGATTGGGGAAGAGCAGTTCTTC.

The chain links TRBV20-1 to TRBJ2-7, with D maybe TRBD2 (5 bases). Deletions cut 6 bases from V and 7 bases from J, with 22 bases between. The CDR3 contains 14 residues. Germline V gives CDR1 DFQATT, CDR2 SNEGSKA (reference sequence). Here the CDR3 reads CSAQVGKNTGEQYF. CDR3 nucleotides: TGCAGTGCCCAGGTCGGGAAGAACACCGGGGAGCAGTACTTC.

The V call is TRBV2, the J call TRBJ2-7; D is ambiguous. CDR1 and CDR2 from the germline V gene are SNHLY and FYNNEI. The CDR3 is 8 amino acids. CDR3 sequence reads: CASTRAGV. The CDR3 coding sequence is TGTGCCAGCACACGAGCTGGCGTC.

The chain combines TRBV12-3 or TRBV12-4 with TRBJ2-2; 9 bases match TRBD2. Germline trimming cut 8 bases from V and 7 bases from J; bases unmatched to any gene: 11. The CDR3 consists of 15 residues. CDR3 nucleotide sequence: TGTGCCAGCGGGTCGGGCGGGAGGGAGGGCGGGGAGCTGTTTTTT. Translating it yields CASGSGGREGGELFF.

This clonotype was seen many times. The chain recombines TRBV4-1 with TRBJ2-1; 10 bases are a match to TRBD2. The CDR3 has 16 residues. The V and J ends lost 1 base and 8 bases, in that order; junction bases with no gene match: 8. Germline V gene sequence: CDR1 MGHRA, CDR2 YSYEKL. CDR3 residues: CASSQGRASGSDEQFF. The CDR3 DNA reads TGCGCCAGCAGCCAAGGGAGGGCTAGCGGGAGTGATGAGCAGTTCTTC.

V is TRBV20-1 and J is TRBJ1-1; 9 nucleotides match TRBD1. The CDR3 spans 13 residues. V lost 4 bases, J lost 5 bases, and 5 bases stayed unmatched. Germline V gives CDR1 DFQATT, CDR2 SNEGSKA (reference sequence). The CDR3 loop is CSATTGGGTEAFF. In DNA form, the CDR3 reads TGCAGTGCTACGACAGGGGGGGGGACTGAAGCTTTCTTT.

This clonotype was seen ten or more times. The V and J genes are TRBV12-3 or TRBV12-4 and TRBJ1-4; 9 bases are a match to TRBD1. The CDR3 runs to 14 residues. Germline trimming cut 6 bases from V and 8 bases from J; bases unmatched to any gene: 7. The CDR3 region is CASSSTGGKEKLFF. The CDR3 DNA is TGTGCCAGCAGCTCCACAGGGGGCAAAGAAAAACTGTTTTTT.

This clonotype has at least ten counts. The V call is TRBV20-1, the J call TRBJ2-7; D tentatively reads TRBD1 or TRBD2 (5 bases each). The ends were cut back, 3 bases at V and 0 bases at J, with 9 bases in the middle. CDR1 DFQATT and CDR2 SNEGSKA come from the germline V gene (reference sequence). There are 13 residues in the CDR3. The CDR3 DNA sequence: TGCAGTGCTAGTGGGACGTACTCCTACGAGCAGTACTTC. This translates into CSASGTYSYEQYF.

The V call is TRBV29-1, the J call TRBJ2-5; tentatively, D is TRBD1 (7 bases). The CDR3 has 16 amino acids. V was pared by 6 bases and J by 2 bases, with 22 bases between. Germline values: CDR1 SQVTM, CDR2 ANQGSEA. The CDR3 DNA reads TGCAGCGTAGGGGGAGTGGCAGGGGGAGGTCAAGAGACCCAGTACTTC. As protein: CSVGGVAGGGQETQYF. Full variable domain (rest looked up from reference TRBV29-1 and TRBJ2-5): SAVISQKPSRDICQRGTSLTIQCQVDSQVTMMFWYRQQPGQSLTLIATANQGSEATYESGFVIDKFPISRPNLTFSTLTVSNMSPEDSSIYLCSVGGVAGGGQETQYFGPGTRLLVL.

This clonotype was observed at least ten times. This rearrangement joins TRBV7-6 to TRBJ1-5; D is perhaps TRBD1 (5 bases). Between the trimmed V and J ends, which lost 4 bases and 8 bases, there was a span of 15 bases. CDR3 length: 14 residues. Germline CDR1 and CDR2: SGHVS and FNYEAQ. CDR3 coding DNA: TGTGCCAGCAGCTCAGGACACCCAGGGAAGCCCCAGCATTTT. Protein: CASSSGHPGKPQHF.